These 20 T cell receptor beta chains came from one sample sequenced in a study of neoadjuvant anti-PD-1 for oral cavity cancer. Profiling relied on immunoSEQ multiplex PCR, and the TCRdb table lists in-frame clones only, not all of them. Of fewer than 8,000 clones in the sample, 62% were seen once. Noted time point: after neoadjuvant nivolumab, at surgical resection. The sequencing used PBMCs, collected after nivolumab (anti-PD-1) treatment. Receptors were obtained from a person aged 40 to 85 with oral cavity squamous cell carcinoma.

This clone was seen more than once but under ten times. The genes are TRBV5-6 and TRBJ2-5; D is undetermined. The CDR3 runs 14 residues. Germline V gene data show CDR1 as SGHDT and CDR2 as YYEEEE. Between the trimmed V and J ends, which lost 2 bases and 1 base, there was a span of 9 bases. CDR3 sequence (DNA): TGTGCCAGCAGCTTTGCCGCTACCCAAGAGACCCAGTACTTC. Protein product: CASSFAATQETQYF.

The table lists this clone with a count of one. The CDR3 reads CASSSTGQETQYF. The CDR3 DNA sequence: TGTGCCAGCAGTTCCACAGGACAAGAGACCCAGTACTTC. V usage is TRBV6-5 and J usage is TRBJ2-5, with a possible D match to TRBD1 (5 bases). The CDR3 length is 13 residues. Trimming left V 4 bases short and J 2 bases short, with 8 bases between. Germline CDR1 is MNHEY and CDR2 is SVGAGI.

The chain has TRBV13 and TRBJ2-3, with TRBD2 as a possible D gene (5 bases). The length of the CDR3 is 14 residues. Trimming removed 7 bases from V and 6 bases from J, with 17 bases in between. Germline values: CDR1 PRHDT, CDR2 FYEKMQ (reference sequence). CDR3 nucleotides: TGTGCCAGCACCACGGAGGCATATCAGGATACGCAGTATTTT. Protein product: CASTTEAYQDTQYF.

This rearrangement joins TRBV19 to TRBJ2-3; D unclear. The V gene's germline CDR1 is LNHDA and CDR2 SQIVND (reference sequence). The CDR3 runs 15 residues. With 6 bases removed from V and 1 base from J, the gap between germline ends came to 14 bases. CDR3 region: CASSLAADGTDTQYF. CDR3 nucleotide sequence: TGTGCCAGTAGCCTGGCGGCCGATGGCACAGATACGCAGTATTTT.

V gene TRBV7-8 combines with J gene TRBJ2-3, with 12 bases aligning to TRBD2. Per the germline V gene, CDR1 is SGHVS and CDR2 is FQNEAQ. The CDR3 runs to 19 residues. Trimming removed 3 bases from V and 2 bases from J; junction bases left unmatched: 12. The CDR3 region is CASSLVASSGGADTDTQYF. CDR3 DNA: TGTGCCAGCAGCTTGGTCGCGTCTAGCGGGGGGGCCGACACAGATACGCAGTATTTT. The complete variable domain, with remaining parts taken from reference TRBV7-8 and TRBJ2-3, reads GAGVSQSPRYKVAKRGQDVALRCDPISGHVSLFWYQQALGQGPEFLTYFQNEAQLDKSGLPSDRFFAERPEGSVSTLKIQRTQQEDSAVYLCASSLVASSGGADTDTQYFGPGTRLTVL.

The rearrangement links TRBV20-1 to TRBJ2-5; D call uncertain. V dropped 4 bases and J dropped 3 bases, with 3 bases sitting between them. Germline assignment: CDR1 DFQATT and CDR2 SNEGSKA (reference sequence). The CDR3 consists of 10 residues. The CDR3 DNA follows: TGCAGTGCTATAAAAGAGACCCAGTACTTC. It translates to CSAIKETQYF.

This clone was found a few times. J is TRBJ1-5 and V is TRBV10-3, with a weak D call TRBD1 (5 bases). Germline lookup yields CDR1 ENHRY and CDR2 SYGVKD. The V gene lost 0 bases and the J gene lost 0 bases, with 12 bases spanning the gap. The CDR3 length is 17 residues. The CDR3 DNA reads as TGTGCCATCAGTGAGTCGCGAAGGGGATTTAGCAATCAGCCCCAGCATTTT. This codes for CAISESRRGFSNQPQHF.

The chain links TRBV4-3 to TRBJ2-5, with 7 nucleotides matching TRBD2. V lost 4 bases and J lost 5; bases outside the gene matches: 13. Germline CDR1 is LGHNA and CDR2 is YSLEER. The CDR3 covers 16 residues. The CDR3 region has the DNA TGCGCCAGCAGCCCTACCCCGGGGAGGGGAGGGGAGACCCAGTACTTC. This codes for CASSPTPGRGGETQYF.

The rearrangement links TRBV4-2 to TRBJ1-1; no reliable D call. The CDR3 length is 15 residues. Germline CDR1 and CDR2: LGHNA and YNFKEQ. Between the trimmed V and J ends, which lost 5 bases and 7 bases, there was a span of 20 bases. DNA of the CDR3: TGTGCCAGCAGCATGCCGCACCTGCGTTTGGGTGAAGCTTTCTTT. Its protein product is CASSMPHLRLGEAFF.

The genes are TRBV28 and TRBJ2-7, with D perhaps being TRBD1 or TRBD2 (5 bases each). Trimming removed 4 bases at V and 5 bases at J, with 21 bases between. The germline V gene encodes CDR1 MDHEN and CDR2 SYDVKM. The CDR3 extends over 16 amino acids. The CDR3 nucleotides read TGTGCCAGCAGTTCAATTATGGGACGGAAAGACCACGAGCAGTACTTC. Protein sequence: CASSSIMGRKDHEQYF.

The V and J genes are TRBV4-1 and TRBJ1-2, with 9 nucleotides matching TRBD1. The J segment lost 8 bases and the V segment lost 0 bases, leaving 4 bases of the junction unmatched. The CDR3 is 14 amino acids. CDR1 and CDR2 (germline): MGHRA, YSYEKL. CDR3 sequence (DNA): TGCGCCAGCAGCCAAGAAGTACAGGGGGCGGGCTACACCTTC. Its protein is CASSQEVQGAGYTF.

This clone was seen just once. The chain recombines TRBV11-2 with TRBJ2-2; D might be TRBD2 (5 bases). The CDR3 has 17 residues. Looked up from germline, CDR1 is SGHAT and CDR2 is FQNNGV. The V end was cut by 5 bases, the J end by 6 bases, with 22 bases between. CDR3 loop: CASSAGTLHRLPGELFF. The DNA of the CDR3 is TGTGCCAGCAGCGCGGGCACTCTACATCGATTGCCCGGGGAGCTGTTTTTT.

J is TRBJ2-3 and V is TRBV7-9; D is perhaps TRBD1 (5 bases). Germline CDR1 reads SEHNR; CDR2 reads FQNEAQ (reference sequence). The CDR3 extends over 17 amino acids. With 5 bases removed from V and 0 bases from J, the gap between germline ends came to 18 bases. CDR3 nucleotides: TGTGCCAGCAGCCCGGGCATGACAGCTTCAAGCACAGATACGCAGTATTTT. Its protein is CASSPGMTASSTDTQYF.

The V call is TRBV7-2, the J call TRBJ2-7; TRBD1 agrees at 9 bases. CDR3 length equals 16 residues. The germline CDR1 and CDR2 sequences are SGHTA and FQGNSA. V was clipped by 1 base and J by 3 bases; unmatched bases: 7. DNA of the CDR3: TGTGCCAGCAGCTTAGTCTCGACAGGGGGTAACTACGAGCAGTACTTC. Its translation is CASSLVSTGGNYEQYF.

The V and J genes are TRBV10-2 and TRBJ1-1; 9 nucleotides line up with TRBD1. V dropped 6 bases and J dropped 5; count of bases not matched to a gene: 4. The CDR3 loop spans 13 amino acids. The germline V gene encodes CDR1 WSHSY and CDR2 SAAADI. The DNA of the CDR3 is TGCGCCAGCAGCCTAGACAGGGGGACTGAAGCTTTCTTT. Encoded protein: CASSLDRGTEAFF.

The rearrangement links TRBV30 to TRBJ2-5; possibly TRBD2 for D (7 bases). The V end lost 0 bases, the J end lost 1 base, and 12 bases lay between the germline ends. The V gene's germline CDR1 is GTSNPN and CDR2 SVGIG (reference sequence). This CDR3 is 15 amino acids long. The CDR3 spells CAWSVGGGVQETQYF. CDR3 bases: TGTGCCTGGAGTGTCGGAGGGGGGGTCCAAGAGACCCAGTACTTC. The variable domain in full, with the rest retrieved from reference TRBV30 and TRBJ2-5, is SQTIHQWPATLVQPVGSPLSLECTVEGTSNPNLYWYRQAAGRGLQLLFYSVGIGQISSEVPQNLSASRPQDRQFILSSKKLLLSDSGFYLCAWSVGGGVQETQYFGPGTRLLVL.

The V gene is TRBV6-4, the J gene TRBJ2-3, with a weak D call TRBD2 (6 bases). Germline loops: CDR1 MRHNA, CDR2 SNTAGT. The germline V and J ends were trimmed by 6 bases and 0 bases, with 13 bases remaining between them. This CDR3 region has 15 residues. The CDR3 region is CASSLTAGSTDTQYF. The CDR3 DNA is TGTGCCAGCAGCCTGACGGCGGGGAGCACAGATACGCAGTATTTT.

V is TRBV6-6 and J is TRBJ1-1, with D perhaps matching TRBD1 (6 bases). The V and J ends lost 8 bases and 0 bases respectively, with 16 bases between them. Germline-derived CDR1 and CDR2 are MNHNY and SVGAGI (reference sequence). The CDR3 consists of 15 residues. The CDR3 coding sequence is TGTGCCAGCTTGAGGGGGGTCGGGGTGAACACTGAAGCTTTCTTT. It specifies CASLRGVGVNTEAFF.

The genes are TRBV7-6 and TRBJ2-7; TRBD1 matches 7 bases. The CDR3 length is 15 residues. Germline CDR1 reads SGHVS; CDR2 reads FNYEAQ. Unmatched junction bases numbered 4, after V lost 2 bases and J lost 0 bases. The CDR3 here is CASSLSNRGSYEQYF. The CDR3 region has the DNA TGTGCCAGCAGCTTATCCAACAGGGGCTCCTACGAGCAGTACTTC.

The V gene is TRBV4-1, the J gene TRBJ1-5; D is unresolved. Trimming cost V 4 bases and J 6 bases, with 13 bases left between them. Germline V gene data show CDR1 as MGHRA and CDR2 as YSYEKL. The CDR3 length is 14 residues. CDR3 region: CASSLRGSSQPQHF. Written as DNA, the CDR3 is TGCGCCAGCAGCCTAAGAGGGTCCTCTCAGCCCCAGCATTTT.